Presented here are 15 T cell receptor beta chains from one specimen sequenced in a study of blood T cell repertoires in COVID-19. TCRdb keeps only in-frame clones here, not all; method: immunoSEQ multiplex PCR. This sample carries a few hundred thousand clones, about nine tenths of them seen once, and the ten largest clones take around 12%. The sample was peripheral blood. These receptor sequences come from a woman in her sixties or seventies with acute or convalescent COVID-19.

In its sample, this clone was seen once. V gene TRBV3-1 (or the pseudogene TRBV3-2) combines with J gene TRBJ1-2; 7 positions match TRBD1. Germline V CDR1 and CDR2: LGHDT, YNNKEL (reference sequence). CDR3 length equals 14 residues. With 6 bases clipped from V and 0 bases from J, the junction kept 4 bases outside the gene matches. The CDR3 nucleotides are TGTGCCAGCAGGCGGACAGGTTCTAACTATGGCTACACCTTC. Translation gives CASRRTGSNYGYTF.

The chain's CDR3 is CASSSRQGRNTEAFF. The CDR3 DNA sequence: TGTGCCAGCAGTTCCCGACAGGGCCGAAACACTGAAGCTTTCTTT. The chain is built from TRBV28 and TRBJ1-1; 7 nucleotides line up with TRBD1. Trimming cost V 4 bases and J 2 bases; bases outside gene matches: 7. The CDR3 is 15 amino acids. The germline CDR1 and CDR2 sequences are MDHEN and SYDVKM.

The chain has TRBV19 and TRBJ2-7, with D unclear. The CDR3 consists of 13 residues. V was pared by 1 base and J by 3 bases, with 7 bases between. The germline CDR1 and CDR2 sequences are LNHDA and SQIVND (reference sequence). This CDR3 is CASSIGPVYEQYF. CDR3 bases: TGTGCCAGTAGTATAGGCCCAGTCTACGAGCAGTACTTC.

This rearrangement joins TRBV5-1 to TRBJ2-7, with 10 positions matching TRBD1. The CDR3 is 15 amino acids. Trimming removed 0 bases from V and 4 bases from J; junction bases left unmatched: 4. Germline CDR1 reads SGHRS; CDR2 reads YFSETQ. The CDR3 nucleotides read TGCGCCAGCAGCTTGGATTGGACAGGGGGATACGAGCAGTACTTC. The encoded protein is CASSLDWTGGYEQYF.

This clone was picked up one time. The chain is built from TRBV19 and TRBJ1-4; 9 bases match TRBD1. Germline assignment: CDR1 LNHDA and CDR2 SQIVND (reference sequence). The V gene end was trimmed by 8 bases and the J gene end by 7 bases; junction bases not matched to a gene: 11. The CDR3 is made up of 15 amino acids. The CDR3, as DNA: TGTGCCAGTCACTCCCCGACAGGGGGGGGTGAAAAACTGTTTTTT. Translated: CASHSPTGGGEKLFF.

The chain employs TRBV28 and TRBJ2-4, with TRBD1 as a possible D gene (5 bases). Trimming stripped 4 bases from V and 3 bases from J, with 13 bases between. Germline V gene sequence: CDR1 MDHEN, CDR2 SYDVKM. The CDR3 loop spans 15 amino acids. The CDR3 reads CASSYQGLVKNIQYF. The CDR3 region has the DNA TGTGCCAGCAGTTACCAGGGTTTAGTCAAAAACATTCAGTACTTC.

The rearrangement uses TRBV5-1 and TRBJ1-3, with D possibly TRBD1 on 5 matching bases. V lost 5 bases to trimming and J lost 4 bases, with 16 bases between them. There are 15 residues in the CDR3. CDR1 is SGHRS, CDR2 YFSETQ, per germline. CDR3 amino acids: CASRTTGLSGNTIYF. In DNA form, the CDR3 reads TGCGCCAGCAGGACGACGGGACTCTCAGGAAACACCATATATTTT.

The chain couples TRBV7-9 to TRBJ2-7; 11 bases match TRBD1. This CDR3 has 18 amino acids. V was clipped by 8 bases and J by 0 bases; unmatched bases: 15. From germline, CDR1 is SEHNR and CDR2 FQNEAQ (reference sequence). CDR3 DNA: TGTGCCAGCCCCCCCGCCGGGACAGGGGGTAAGAGCTCCTACGAGCAGTACTTC. This sequence encodes CASPPAGTGGKSSYEQYF. Variable domain in full (rest from reference TRBV7-9 and TRBJ2-7): DTGVSQNPRHKITKRGQNVTFRCDPISEHNRLYWYRQTLGQGPEFLTYFQNEAQLEKSRLLSDRFSAERPKGSFSTLEIQRTEQGDSAMYLCASPPAGTGGKSSYEQYFGPGTRLTVT.

This chain links TRBV7-9 with TRBJ2-3; a weak D match, TRBD2 (6 bases). The V gene's germline CDR1 is SEHNR and CDR2 FQNEAQ (reference sequence). Trimming removed 2 bases at V and 5 bases at J, with 11 bases between. The CDR3 consists of 14 residues. This chain's CDR3 is CASSLTGSGDTQYF. CDR3 coding DNA: TGTGCCAGCAGCTTAACCGGGAGTGGAGATACGCAGTATTTT.

The chain joins TRBV5-3 to TRBJ2-5; D is undetermined. TRBV5-3 qualifies as an ORF whose function is uncertain. The CDR3 is 15 amino acids. V was cut by 6 bases and J by 5 bases, with 20 bases left in between. The CDR3 DNA follows: TGTGCCAGAATCTATCTAAGGCACAGTAATGAGACCCAGTACTTC. Encoded protein: CARIYLRHSNETQYF.

The chain uses TRBV7-9 and TRBJ1-1; D is undetermined. CDR1 is SEHNR, CDR2 FQNEAQ, per germline (reference sequence). Trimming cost V 4 bases and J 5 bases, with 11 bases left between them. This CDR3 contains 13 residues. As DNA, the CDR3 is TGTGCCAGCAGCTCATCGCCTAAGACTGAAGCTTTCTTT. Residues: CASSSSPKTEAFF.

The chain combines TRBV19 with TRBJ2-7; 8 nucleotides align to TRBD2. The CDR3 runs 13 residues. Germline V gives CDR1 LNHDA, CDR2 SQIVND (reference sequence). V lost 5 bases, J lost 6 bases, and 6 bases stayed unmatched. The CDR3 here is CASSPSGGPEQYF. CDR3 DNA sequence: TGTGCCAGTAGTCCGAGCGGGGGCCCCGAGCAGTACTTC.

Regarding this clone: The same CDR3 arises from other DNA sequences in this sample as well. This chain links TRBV9 with TRBJ2-2; D perhaps matches TRBD2 (6 bases). Germline-derived CDR1 and CDR2 are SGDLS and YYNGEE. The V and J ends lost 2 bases and 0 bases respectively, with 11 bases between them. The CDR3 is made up of 16 amino acids. CDR3 region: CASSVTGTSNTGELFF. In nucleotides, the CDR3 is TGTGCCAGCAGCGTCACCGGGACTTCGAACACCGGGGAGCTGTTTTTT. Full variable domain (rest looked up from reference TRBV9 and TRBJ2-2): DSGVTQTPKHLITATGQRVTLRCSPRSGDLSVYWYQQSLDQGLQFLIQYYNGEERAKGNILERFSAQQFPDLHSELNLSSLELGDSALYFCASSVTGTSNTGELFFGEGSRLTVL.

The CDR3 loop is CASSHEQGRNSPLHF. For the CDR3, the DNA is TGTGCCAGCAGCCATGAGCAGGGTAGGAATTCACCCCTCCACTTT. The gene calls are TRBV4-2 and TRBJ1-6, with D possibly TRBD1 on 5 matching bases. Germline V gene data show CDR1 as LGHNA and CDR2 as YNFKEQ. With 3 bases removed from V and 7 bases from J, the gap between germline ends came to 13 bases. The CDR3 contains 15 residues.

The chain employs TRBV18 and TRBJ1-6, with 7 nucleotides matching TRBD1. The CDR3 length is 14 residues. The J segment lost 10 bases and the V segment lost 5 bases, leaving 8 bases of the junction unmatched. Germline V gene data show CDR1 as KGHSH and CDR2 as LQKENI. CDR3: CASSVRGEVSPLHF. CDR3 DNA: TGTGCCAGCTCAGTCAGGGGGGAGGTCTCACCCCTCCACTTT.